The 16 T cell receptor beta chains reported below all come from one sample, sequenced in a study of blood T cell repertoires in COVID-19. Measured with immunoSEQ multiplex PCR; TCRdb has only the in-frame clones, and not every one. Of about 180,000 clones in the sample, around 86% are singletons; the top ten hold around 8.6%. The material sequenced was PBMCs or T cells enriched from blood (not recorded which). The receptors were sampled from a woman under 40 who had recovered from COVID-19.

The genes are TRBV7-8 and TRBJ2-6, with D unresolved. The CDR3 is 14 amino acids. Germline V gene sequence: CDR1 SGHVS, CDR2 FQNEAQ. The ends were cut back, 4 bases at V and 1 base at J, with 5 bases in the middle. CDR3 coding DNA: TGTGCCAGCAGCTCCACTTCTGGGGCCAACGTCCTGACTTTC. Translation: CASSSTSGANVLTF.

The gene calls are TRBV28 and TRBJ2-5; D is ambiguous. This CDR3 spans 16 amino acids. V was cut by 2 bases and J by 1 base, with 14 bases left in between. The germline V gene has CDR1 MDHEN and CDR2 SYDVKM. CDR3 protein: CASSLTPLGRQETQYF. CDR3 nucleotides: TGTGCCAGCAGTTTAACCCCGCTGGGCCGCCAAGAGACCCAGTACTTC.

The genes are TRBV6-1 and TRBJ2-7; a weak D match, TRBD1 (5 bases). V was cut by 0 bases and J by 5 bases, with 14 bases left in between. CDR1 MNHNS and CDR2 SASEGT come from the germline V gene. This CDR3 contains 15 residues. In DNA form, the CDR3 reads TGTGCCAGCAGTGAAGCACGGACAATCTTTGACGAGCAGTACTTC. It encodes CASSEARTIFDEQYF.

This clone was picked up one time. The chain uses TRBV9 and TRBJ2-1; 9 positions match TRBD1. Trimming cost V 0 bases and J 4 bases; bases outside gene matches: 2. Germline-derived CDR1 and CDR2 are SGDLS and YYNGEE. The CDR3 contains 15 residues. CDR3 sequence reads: CASSVDGTGYNEQFF. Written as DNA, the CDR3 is TGTGCCAGCAGCGTAGACGGGACAGGGTACAATGAGCAGTTCTTC.

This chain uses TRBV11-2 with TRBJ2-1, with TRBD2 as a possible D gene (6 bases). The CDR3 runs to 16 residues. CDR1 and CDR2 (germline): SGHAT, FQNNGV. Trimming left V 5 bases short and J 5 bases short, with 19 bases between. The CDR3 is CASSTFSGPPNNEQFF. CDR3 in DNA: TGTGCCAGCAGCACCTTTAGCGGTCCCCCCAACAATGAGCAGTTCTTC.

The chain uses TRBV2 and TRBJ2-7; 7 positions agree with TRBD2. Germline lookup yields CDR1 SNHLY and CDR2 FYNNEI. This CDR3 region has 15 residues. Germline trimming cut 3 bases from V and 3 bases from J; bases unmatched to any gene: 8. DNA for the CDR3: TGTGCCAGCAGTGATCTAGATGGGAGGGTCTACGAGCAGTACTTC. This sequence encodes CASSDLDGRVYEQYF.

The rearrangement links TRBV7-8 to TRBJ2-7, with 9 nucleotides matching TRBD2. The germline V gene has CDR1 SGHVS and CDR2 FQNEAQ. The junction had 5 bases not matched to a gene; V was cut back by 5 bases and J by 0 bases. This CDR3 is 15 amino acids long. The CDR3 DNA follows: TGTGCCAGCAGCAAATATAGCGGGAGCTCCTACGAGCAGTACTTC. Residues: CASSKYSGSSYEQYF.

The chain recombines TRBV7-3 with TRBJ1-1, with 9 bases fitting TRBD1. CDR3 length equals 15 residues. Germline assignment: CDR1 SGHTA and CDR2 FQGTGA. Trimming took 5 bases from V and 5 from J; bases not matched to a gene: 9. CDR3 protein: CASSVAPGTGTEAFF. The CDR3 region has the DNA TGTGCCAGCAGCGTTGCCCCCGGGACAGGGACTGAAGCTTTCTTT.

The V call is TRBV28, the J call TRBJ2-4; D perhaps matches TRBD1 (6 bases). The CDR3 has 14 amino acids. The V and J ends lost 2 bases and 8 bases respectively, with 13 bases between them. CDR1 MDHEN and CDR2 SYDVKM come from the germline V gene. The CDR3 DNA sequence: TGTGCCAGCAGTTTAATTTCAGGGGATGACATTCAGTACTTC. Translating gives CASSLISGDDIQYF.

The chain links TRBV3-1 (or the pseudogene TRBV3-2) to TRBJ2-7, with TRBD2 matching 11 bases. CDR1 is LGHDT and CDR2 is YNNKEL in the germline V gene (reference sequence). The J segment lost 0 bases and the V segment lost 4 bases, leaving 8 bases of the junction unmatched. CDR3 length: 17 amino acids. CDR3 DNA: TGTGCCAGCAGCCCGGCGCTAGCGGGAGGAATCTCCTACGAGCAGTACTTC. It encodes CASSPALAGGISYEQYF.

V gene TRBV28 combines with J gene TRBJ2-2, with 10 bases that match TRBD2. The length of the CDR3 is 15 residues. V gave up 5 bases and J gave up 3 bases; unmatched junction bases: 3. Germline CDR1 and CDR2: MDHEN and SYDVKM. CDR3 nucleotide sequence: TGTGCCAGCAGTAGGACTAGCGGTTACACCGGGGAGCTGTTTTTT. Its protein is CASSRTSGYTGELFF.

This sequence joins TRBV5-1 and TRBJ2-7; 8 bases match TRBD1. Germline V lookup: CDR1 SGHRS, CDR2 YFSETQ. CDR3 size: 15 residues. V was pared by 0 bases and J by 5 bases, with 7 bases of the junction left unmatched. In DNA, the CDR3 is TGCGCCAGCAGCTTGGCTGGACAGGGAACCCACGAGCAGTACTTC. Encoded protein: CASSLAGQGTHEQYF.

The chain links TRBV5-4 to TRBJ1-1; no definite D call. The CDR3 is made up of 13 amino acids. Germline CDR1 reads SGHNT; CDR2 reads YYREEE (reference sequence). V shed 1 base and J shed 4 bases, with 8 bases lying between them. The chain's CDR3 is CASSLPSGTEAFF. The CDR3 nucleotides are TGTGCCAGCAGCTTGCCCAGCGGCACTGAAGCTTTCTTT.

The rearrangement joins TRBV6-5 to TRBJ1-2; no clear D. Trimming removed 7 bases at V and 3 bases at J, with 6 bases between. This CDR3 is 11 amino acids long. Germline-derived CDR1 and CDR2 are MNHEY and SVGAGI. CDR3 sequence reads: CASTRDYGYTF. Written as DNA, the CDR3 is TGTGCCAGCACGCGGGACTATGGCTACACCTTC.

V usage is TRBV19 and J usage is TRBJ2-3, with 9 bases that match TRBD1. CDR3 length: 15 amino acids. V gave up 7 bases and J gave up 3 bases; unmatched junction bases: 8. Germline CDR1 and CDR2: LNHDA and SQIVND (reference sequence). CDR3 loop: CASTLGTGYTDTQYF. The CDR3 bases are TGTGCCAGTACTCTAGGGACAGGGTATACAGATACGCAGTATTTT.

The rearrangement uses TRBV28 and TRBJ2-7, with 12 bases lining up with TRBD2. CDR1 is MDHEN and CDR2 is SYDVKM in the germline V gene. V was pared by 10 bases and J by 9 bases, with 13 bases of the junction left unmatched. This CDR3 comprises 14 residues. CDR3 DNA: TGTGCCACCCAAGGACTAGCGGGAAGTTTCGGGCAGTACTTC. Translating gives CATQGLAGSFGQYF.